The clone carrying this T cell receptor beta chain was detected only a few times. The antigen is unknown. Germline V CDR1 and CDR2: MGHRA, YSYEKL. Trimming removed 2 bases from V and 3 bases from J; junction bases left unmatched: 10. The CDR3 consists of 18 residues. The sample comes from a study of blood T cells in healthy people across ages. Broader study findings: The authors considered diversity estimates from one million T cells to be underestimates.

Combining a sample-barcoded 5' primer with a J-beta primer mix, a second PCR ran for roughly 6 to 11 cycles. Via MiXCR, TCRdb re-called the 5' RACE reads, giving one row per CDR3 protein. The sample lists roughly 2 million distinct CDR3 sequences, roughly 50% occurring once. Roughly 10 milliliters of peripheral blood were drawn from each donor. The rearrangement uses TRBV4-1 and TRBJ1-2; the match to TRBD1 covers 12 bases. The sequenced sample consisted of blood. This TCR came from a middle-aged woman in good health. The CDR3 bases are TGCGCCAGCAGCCAATTCGGGACAGGGGGCCTCACCTACTATGGCTACACCTTC. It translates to CASSQFGTGGLTYYGYTF.